Listed below are T cell receptor beta chains from one sample, sequenced in a study of T cells in localized non-small cell lung cancer. TCRdb keeps only in-frame clones here, not all; method: immunoSEQ multiplex PCR. The data show approximately 29,000 clones, 84% seen once. This material consisted of peripheral blood mononuclear cells, taken before any cancer treatment. These receptors all stem from a man aged 40 to 70 with stage III lung adenocarcinoma. Each CDR3 is given with its conserved first and last residue. Fields, in order: clone size, V gene, D gene, J gene, CDR3 protein, CDR3 DNA. The D gene is left open where the match is weak. The size field is filled for only some rows; it gives once, few, many or a size class.

size: NA; V: TRBV6-5; D: NA; J: TRBJ2-5; CDR3: CASSQGLRGGGQYF; DNA: TGTGCCAGCAGCCAGGGACTGAGAGGGGGGGGCCAGTACTTC
size: NA; V: TRBV6-5; D: NA; J: TRBJ1-5; CDR3: CASSSHQPQHF; DNA: TGTGCCAGCAGTTCCCATCAGCCCCAGCATTTT
size: NA; V: TRBV6-5; D: NA; J: TRBJ2-1; CDR3: CASSYSNAGNEQFF; DNA: TGTGCCAGCAGTTACTCGAACGCGGGCAATGAGCAGTTCTTC
size: NA; V: TRBV19; D: TRBD1; J: TRBJ1-5; CDR3: CASSIEQGRQPQHF; DNA: TGTGCCAGTAGTATAGAACAGGGGAGACAGCCCCAGCATTTT
size: once; V: TRBV4-2; D: TRBD1; J: TRBJ2-2; CDR3: CASSQGQGSGELFF; DNA: TGTGCCAGCAGCCAGGGACAGGGTTCCGGGGAGCTGTTTTTT
size: NA; V: TRBV27; D: TRBD2; J: TRBJ2-1; CDR3: CASSTSGTRQFF; DNA: TGTGCCAGCAGTACTTCCGGGACTAGGCAGTTCTTC
size: NA; V: TRBV9; D: TRBD2; J: TRBJ2-1; CDR3: CASSVQGLAGEYNEQFF; DNA: TGTGCCAGCAGCGTACAGGGACTAGCGGGAGAATACAATGAGCAGTTCTTC
size: few; V: TRBV27; D: NA; J: TRBJ2-7; CDR3: CASSSRRDTYPGYF; DNA: TGTGCCAGCAGTTCCAGAAGGGACACCTACCCAGGGTACTTC
size: NA; V: TRBV6-6; D: NA; J: TRBJ1-1; CDR3: CASIKGAGLNTEAFF; DNA: TGTGCCAGCATCAAAGGGGCAGGCCTGAACACTGAAGCTTTCTTT
size: few; V: TRBV27; D: TRBD2; J: TRBJ2-5; CDR3: CASSPLAGNEETQYF; DNA: TGTGCCAGCAGCCCACTAGCGGGCAATGAAGAGACCCAGTACTTC
size: NA; V: TRBV6-6; D: NA; J: TRBJ2-7; CDR3: CASSYSVPNPYEQYF; DNA: TGTGCCAGCAGTTACTCGGTGCCTAACCCCTACGAGCAGTACTTC
size: NA; V: TRBV2; D: NA; J: TRBJ2-2; CDR3: CASSERSGAGELFF; DNA: TGTGCCAGCAGTGAACGATCAGGGGCCGGGGAGCTGTTTTTT
size: once; V: TRBV2; D: NA; J: TRBJ2-3; CDR3: CASSEASGTNSDTQYF; DNA: TGTGCCAGCAGTGAAGCATCAGGCACTAACTCAGATACGCAGTATTTT
size: NA; V: TRBV18; D: NA; J: TRBJ1-2; CDR3: CASSPPESRLYGYTF; DNA: TGTGCCAGCTCACCACCCGAATCCAGGCTCTATGGCTACACCTTC
size: NA; V: TRBV5-4; D: NA; J: TRBJ1-5; CDR3: CASSYENQPQHF; DNA: TGTGCCAGCAGCTACGAGAATCAGCCCCAGCATTTT
size: NA; V: TRBV5-1; D: TRBD1; J: TRBJ1-2; CDR3: CASSLGQGNGYTF; DNA: TGCGCCAGCAGCTTGGGACAGGGGAATGGCTACACCTTC
size: NA; V: TRBV27; D: NA; J: TRBJ2-1; CDR3: CASSSGLKVNEQFF; DNA: TGTGCCAGCAGTTCCGGGCTAAAAGTCAATGAGCAGTTCTTC
size: NA; V: TRBV28; D: NA; J: TRBJ1-2; CDR3: CASIQGGQSHYGYTF; DNA: TGTGCCAGCATCCAAGGGGGGCAGTCCCACTATGGCTACACCTTC
size: few; V: TRBV19; D: NA; J: TRBJ1-2; CDR3: CASSRSHQNYGYTF; DNA: TGTGCCAGTAGCAGGAGCCACCAAAACTATGGCTACACCTTC
size: few; V: TRBV6-5; D: NA; J: TRBJ1-1; CDR3: CASSYPGGFAEAFF; DNA: TGTGCCAGCAGTTACCCGGGGGGATTCGCTGAAGCTTTCTTT
size: NA; V: TRBV2; D: NA; J: TRBJ1-1; CDR3: CASSSSGRLNTEAFF; DNA: TGTGCCAGCAGTTCCTCCGGACGGCTGAACACTGAAGCTTTCTTT
size: once; V: TRBV29-1; D: NA; J: TRBJ2-5; CDR3: CSVYFLGSQYF; DNA: TGCAGCGTTTACTTCTTGGGATCGCAGTACTTC
size: NA; V: TRBV6-5; D: NA; J: TRBJ2-7; CDR3: CASSDQTAYEQYF; DNA: TGTGCCAGCAGTGACCAGACAGCCTACGAGCAGTACTTC
size: NA; V: TRBV28; D: NA; J: TRBJ2-2; CDR3: CASSNSGELFF; DNA: TGTGCCAGCAGTAATTCCGGGGAGCTGTTTTTT
size: NA; V: TRBV19; D: NA; J: TRBJ1-4; CDR3: CASSIWSATNEKLFF; DNA: TGTGCCAGTAGTATCTGGTCAGCAACTAATGAAAAACTGTTTTTT
size: NA; V: TRBV18; D: NA; J: TRBJ1-1; CDR3: CASSGGQDTEAFF; DNA: TGTGCCAGCTCGGGGGGACAAGACACTGAAGCTTTCTTT
size: NA; V: TRBV4-1; D: NA; J: TRBJ1-4; CDR3: CASSLFQSGKNEKLFF; DNA: TGCGCCAGCAGCCTCTTTCAGTCGGGAAAAAATGAAAAACTGTTTTTT
size: few; V: TRBV6-5; D: NA; J: TRBJ1-5; CDR3: CASRSLGRHQPQHF; DNA: TGTGCCAGCAGGTCTTTGGGTCGTCATCAGCCCCAGCATTTT
size: NA; V: TRBV7-3; D: NA; J: TRBJ2-5; CDR3: CASSPSAWETQYF; DNA: TGTGCCAGCAGCCCCTCAGCGTGGGAGACCCAGTACTTC
size: NA; V: TRBV10-3; D: NA; J: TRBJ2-1; CDR3: CAISPEASEQFF; DNA: TGTGCCATCAGCCCAGAGGCAAGTGAGCAGTTCTTC
size: NA; V: TRBV6-6; D: TRBD1; J: TRBJ2-2; CDR3: CASSYTGAGELFF; DNA: TGTGCCAGCAGTTATACAGGGGCCGGGGAGCTGTTTTTT